These 6 T cell receptor beta chains were sequenced from one sample in a study of beta chain features in type 1 diabetes. Study results and limitations: Shortening of TCRB CDR3s, moderate but significant, appeared in all four CD4+ subsets of Type 1 diabetes patients.

Antigen specificity for these receptors is unknown. Sequencing targeted expressed TCRB transcripts, as all isolated RNA had been reverse transcribed. Here immunoSEQ multiplex PCR was the method, and the copy in TCRdb shows in-frame clones only, minus some. This sample has 11,000 to 15,000 clones, with around three fifths found just once. The sequenced sample consisted of stem cell memory CD4+ T cells from blood. Source of these receptors: a young woman with type 1 diabetes.

This chain connects TRBV5-4 to TRBJ1-2, with 7 bases fitting TRBD1. V lost 6 bases and J lost 4; bases outside the gene matches: 12. Germline V gives CDR1 SGHNT, CDR2 YYREEE (reference sequence). This CDR3 spans 15 amino acids. CDR3 nucleotide sequence: TGTGCCAGCACTCGTACGACAGGGCTGCGCTATGGCTACACCTTC. Its translation is CASTRTTGLRYGYTF.

This clone was observed a single time. The gene calls are TRBV2 and TRBJ2-3, with D possibly being TRBD2 (5 bases). This CDR3 contains 14 residues. Germline loops: CDR1 SNHLY, CDR2 FYNNEI. V dropped 7 bases and J dropped 0 bases, with 11 bases sitting between them. The CDR3 sequence: CASNPRTSTDTQYF. CDR3 DNA sequence: TGTGCCAGCAATCCTAGGACTAGCACAGATACGCAGTATTTT.

The V and J genes are TRBV7-2 and TRBJ2-1, with 10 bases that match TRBD2. The CDR3 totals 17 residues. J gave up 0 bases and V 1 base, and 3 bases lay outside the gene matches. Germline V gives CDR1 SGHTA, CDR2 FQGNSA. CDR3 region: CASSLVASGSSYNEQFF. As DNA, the CDR3 is TGTGCCAGCAGCTTAGTGGCTAGCGGGAGCTCCTACAATGAGCAGTTCTTC.

This clone was counted only a few times. This rearrangement joins TRBV7-9 to TRBJ1-4; D ambiguous. The CDR3 spans 14 residues. Germline CDR1 reads SEHNR; CDR2 reads FQNEAQ (reference sequence). Trimming pared 0 bases from V and 6 bases from J, leaving 8 bases between. The CDR3 loop is CASSLADGDEKLFF. The CDR3 DNA is TGTGCCAGCAGCTTAGCGGACGGGGATGAAAAACTGTTTTTT. The whole variable domain, remainder taken from reference TRBV7-9 and TRBJ1-4, is DTGVSQNPRHKITKRGQNVTFRCDPISEHNRLYWYRQTLGQGPEFLTYFQNEAQLEKSRLLSDRFSAERPKGSFSTLEIQRTEQGDSAMYLCASSLADGDEKLFFGSGTQLSVL.

The chain has TRBV28 and TRBJ1-2, with a possible D match to TRBD1 (6 bases). V was trimmed by 5 bases and J by 5 bases, leaving 15 bases between them. This CDR3 has 14 residues. Per the germline V gene, CDR1 is MDHEN and CDR2 is SYDVKM. The CDR3 DNA follows: TGTGCCAGCAGTGCCGGACAGTCAGTTTATGGCTACACCTTC. Protein sequence: CASSAGQSVYGYTF.

This clone was found a few times. This sequence joins TRBV28 and TRBJ2-1, with TRBD1 matching 9 bases. Looked up from germline, CDR1 is MDHEN and CDR2 is SYDVKM. V lost 8 bases and J lost 11; bases outside the gene matches: 19. CDR3 length: 16 residues. Here the CDR3 DNA reads TGTGCCAGCGACGGGGATTCTCGGGACAGGGCAATGAAGCAGTTCTTC. The encoded protein is CASDGDSRDRAMKQFF.